This TCR beta chain was identified in a study of shared clonotypes between healthy human individuals. Study-wide points: It was observed that roughly 5% of naive CD4 clonotypes were shared across four donors.

DNA at 200 ng, roughly 30,000 T cell genomes, went into sorted-subset replicate PCRs. TCRdb's table, derived via immunoSEQ multiplex PCR, lists solely in-frame clones and lacks some. The top ten hold 0.9% to 1.3% of the sample, which has millions of clones, approximately 94% seen once. This clone appeared a single time. Its antigen is currently unknown. Naive-designated CD8 cells lacked CD45RO, were positively enriched for CCR7, and omitted terminally differentiated effector memory CD45RA+ cells. Donors had no recently reported acute infections or vaccinations and were HIV-negative. The sequenced material came from naive CD8+ T cells sorted from blood. The TCR comes from a man aged 18 to 29 in good health.

DNA for the CDR3: TGTGCCAGCAGCGTAGGGCCTAGCGCGACCTACGAGCAGTACTTC. Translation gives CASSVGPSATYEQYF. This sequence joins TRBV9 and TRBJ2-7; D is possibly TRBD2 (6 bases). Trimming removed 0 bases from V and 2 bases from J, with 12 bases in between. This CDR3 is 15 amino acids long. CDR1 is SGDLS and CDR2 is YYNGEE in the germline V gene.